These 18 T cell receptor beta chains share one sample of origin, sequenced in a study of blood T cell repertoires in COVID-19. Libraries were prepared by immunoSEQ multiplex PCR; TCRdb keeps only in-frame clonotypes and omits some of them. The sample includes roughly 80,000 clones, approximately 78% seen only once; the top ten take 27%. The specimen was peripheral blood. These receptors all come from a human donor in a cohort sampled during active COVID-19.

This clone was recorded once. The V gene is TRBV5-1, the J gene TRBJ2-1, with D possibly being TRBD2 (6 bases). Germline-derived CDR1 and CDR2 are SGHRS and YFSETQ. There are 16 residues in the CDR3. Trimming cost V 4 bases and J 1 base, with 15 bases left between them. The CDR3 nucleotides are TGCGCCAGCAGCGCCGGGAGCCGAGGGTCCTACAATGAGCAGTTCTTC. Encoded protein: CASSAGSRGSYNEQFF.

The chain is built from TRBV5-1 and TRBJ1-2; D remains ambiguous. V gave up 0 bases and J gave up 1 base, with 19 bases separating them. Germline CDR1 SGHRS, CDR2 YFSETQ. The CDR3 spans 18 residues. The CDR3 nucleotides read TGCGCCAGCAGCTTGGGAGCGACTTACCAATACCTTAACTATGGCTACACCTTC. Encoded protein: CASSLGATYQYLNYGYTF.

The chain carries TRBV5-1 and TRBJ2-7, with a tentative D call TRBD2 (5 bases). V was shortened by 4 bases and J by 3 bases, with 17 bases between the two germline ends. The V gene's germline CDR1 is SGHRS and CDR2 YFSETQ. The CDR3 contains 15 residues. The CDR3 sequence is CASSHRAGRNYEQYF. The CDR3 DNA reads TGCGCCAGCAGCCACCGTGCGGGTAGGAACTACGAGCAGTACTTC.

This clone was observed a few times. CDR3 sequence reads: CASSFGTGLNSPLHF. The CDR3 bases are TGCGCCAGCAGCTTCGGGACAGGGCTAAATTCACCCCTCCACTTT. The chain joins TRBV5-1 to TRBJ1-6, with 9 bases fitting TRBD1. V lost 2 bases to trimming and J lost 7 bases; unmatched junction nucleotides: 4. The germline gives CDR1 SGHRS, CDR2 YFSETQ. This CDR3 is 15 amino acids long. The full variable domain, in which reference TRBV5-1 and TRBJ1-6 provide the parts outside the CDR3, is KAGVTQTPRYLIKTRGQQVTLSCSPISGHRSVSWYQQTPGQGLQFLFEYFSETQRNKGNFPGRFSGRQFSNSRSEMNVSTLELGDSALYLCASSFGTGLNSPLHFGNGTRLTVT.

The J gene is TRBJ1-2, the V gene TRBV2, with 8 nucleotides matching TRBD1. V was pared by 6 bases and J by 8 bases, with 8 bases of the junction left unmatched. The germline gives CDR1 SNHLY, CDR2 FYNNEI. The CDR3 consists of 13 residues. CDR3 sequence: CASRGTGSRGYTF. The CDR3 DNA sequence: TGTGCCAGCAGGGGGACAGGCTCGAGAGGCTACACCTTC. Using reference TRBV2 and TRBJ1-2 for the parts outside the CDR3, the full variable domain is EPEVTQTPSHQVTQMGQEVILRCVPISNHLYFYWYRQILGQKVEFLVSFYNNEISEKSEIFDDQFSVERPDGSNFTLKIRSTKLEDSAMYFCASRGTGSRGYTFGSGTRLTVV.

This sequence joins TRBV2 and TRBJ2-7; 12 bases are shared with TRBD1. V shed 6 bases, J shed 5 bases, and the junction held 8 bases outside the gene matches. The CDR3 sequence is 15 residues long. Germline V gene lookup returns CDR1 SNHLY and CDR2 FYNNEI. This CDR3 is CASRGDRGLNHEQYF. The CDR3 bases are TGTGCCAGCAGGGGGGACAGGGGGCTTAATCACGAGCAGTACTTC. Drawing the rest from reference TRBV2 and TRBJ2-7, the complete variable domain is EPEVTQTPSHQVTQMGQEVILRCVPISNHLYFYWYRQILGQKVEFLVSFYNNEISEKSEIFDDQFSVERPDGSNFTLKIRSTKLEDSAMYFCASRGDRGLNHEQYFGPGTRLTVT.

The V call is TRBV27, the J call TRBJ2-4; D perhaps matches TRBD1 (6 bases). Trimming left V 4 bases short and J 8 bases short, with 9 bases between. Looked up from germline, CDR1 is MNHEY and CDR2 is SMNVEV (reference sequence). The CDR3 length is 12 residues. CDR3 sequence reads: CASSSRGDIQYF. CDR3 in DNA: TGTGCCAGCAGTTCCAGGGGCGACATTCAGTACTTC.

This clone was observed a few times. V gene TRBV7-3 combines with J gene TRBJ2-5, with 14 bases lining up with TRBD2. The V and J ends lost 5 bases and 5 bases, in that order; junction bases with no gene match: 7. The CDR3 covers 16 residues. Germline V gives CDR1 SGHTA, CDR2 FQGTGA. The CDR3 DNA reads as TGTGCCAGCAGCCGGACTAGCGGGGGGCGGGCGGAGACCCAGTACTTC. Protein sequence: CASSRTSGGRAETQYF.

This chain connects TRBV4-1 to TRBJ1-2; tentatively, D is TRBD1 (5 bases). The length of the CDR3 is 14 residues. The V gene's germline CDR1 is MGHRA and CDR2 YSYEKL. The V end was cut by 0 bases, the J end by 4 bases, with 9 bases between. CDR3 loop: CASSQEKGSYGYTF. The DNA for the CDR3 is TGCGCCAGCAGCCAAGAAAAGGGGTCCTATGGCTACACCTTC.

This rearrangement joins TRBV5-1 to TRBJ2-1; 10 bases agree with TRBD2. V gave up 2 bases and J gave up 8 bases; unmatched junction bases: 7. Per the germline V gene, CDR1 is SGHRS and CDR2 is YFSETQ. The CDR3 totals 15 residues. The CDR3 DNA reads TGCGCCAGCAGCTTCGGCCTAGCGGGGGTCCATGAGCAGTTCTTC. It codes for CASSFGLAGVHEQFF.

The chain links TRBV7-2 to TRBJ2-3; 10 positions agree with TRBD2. CDR1 is SGHTA, CDR2 FQGNSA, per germline. This CDR3 has 16 residues. V lost 1 base, J lost 2 bases, and 3 bases stayed unmatched. In nucleotides, the CDR3 is TGTGCCAGCAGCTTAGGGCTAGCGGGAGCCACAGATACGCAGTATTTT. Protein product: CASSLGLAGATDTQYF.

J is TRBJ1-1 and V is TRBV19, with TRBD1 matching 7 bases. CDR1 LNHDA and CDR2 SQIVND come from the germline V gene (reference sequence). The V segment lost 2 bases and the J segment 6 bases; nucleotides outside the gene matches: 6. The CDR3 contains 14 residues. CDR3 protein: CASSIRDSNPEAFF. The CDR3 region has the DNA TGTGCCAGTAGTATAAGGGACAGTAACCCTGAAGCTTTCTTT.

This chain joins TRBV29-1 and TRBJ1-3; 7 bases line up with TRBD1. Losses at the gene ends were 5 bases for V and 3 bases for J; bases not matched to a gene: 13. Germline V gene data show CDR1 as SQVTM and CDR2 as ANQGSEA. The CDR3 length is 16 residues. DNA for the CDR3: TGCAGCGTTCCTCCTTGGGACAGAAGCTTTGGAAACACCATATATTTT. Translated, it gives CSVPPWDRSFGNTIYF. The whole variable domain, remainder taken from reference TRBV29-1 and TRBJ1-3, is SAVISQKPSRDICQRGTSLTIQCQVDSQVTMMFWYRQQPGQSLTLIATANQGSEATYESGFVIDKFPISRPNLTFSTLTVSNMSPEDSSIYLCSVPPWDRSFGNTIYFGEGSWLTVV.

A few counts support this clone. The chain recombines TRBV5-1 with TRBJ1-1, with unresolved D. V gave up 4 bases and J gave up 0 bases, with 10 bases separating them. The CDR3 extends over 14 amino acids. Germline V gene data show CDR1 as SGHRS and CDR2 as YFSETQ. CDR3 sequence: CASSREALNTEAFF. CDR3 DNA sequence: TGCGCCAGCAGCCGCGAGGCTCTGAACACTGAAGCTTTCTTT.

J is TRBJ2-7 and V is TRBV12-2; TRBD1, as called in the table, went unchecked against the DNA. TRBV12-2 is assigned pseudogene status. This CDR3 has 17 amino acids. As DNA, the CDR3 is TGTGCAAGTCGCCCCCGCAAGGTTAACAGGGGAATCTACGAGCAGTACTTC. Translating gives CASRPRKVNRGIYEQYF.

The chain employs TRBV5-1 and TRBJ2-1; tentatively, D is TRBD1 (6 bases). From germline, CDR1 is SGHRS and CDR2 YFSETQ. The CDR3 has 15 amino acids. Trimming took off 8 bases at V and 2 bases at J, with 17 bases between the two ends. The CDR3 sequence is CARGPGHHTYNEQFF. The DNA of the CDR3 is TGCGCCAGGGGGCCGGGACACCATACCTACAATGAGCAGTTCTTC.

The table lists this clone with a few counts. This sequence joins TRBV7-8 and TRBJ1-5, with TRBD1 matching over 12 bases. V was pared by 5 bases and J by 1 base, with 12 bases of the junction left unmatched. This CDR3 spans 19 amino acids. Germline V gene lookup returns CDR1 SGHVS and CDR2 FQNEAQ. The CDR3: CASSDTGTGGAGSNQPQHF. Here the CDR3 DNA reads TGTGCCAGCAGCGACACCGGGACAGGGGGCGCGGGAAGCAATCAGCCCCAGCATTTT. The full variable domain, in which reference TRBV7-8 and TRBJ1-5 provide the parts outside the CDR3, is GAGVSQSPRYKVAKRGQDVALRCDPISGHVSLFWYQQALGQGPEFLTYFQNEAQLDKSGLPSDRFFAERPEGSVSTLKIQRTQQEDSAVYLCASSDTGTGGAGSNQPQHFGDGTRLSIL.

The chain has TRBV11-2 and TRBJ2-5; 7 positions match TRBD1. Trimming removed 4 bases from V and 3 bases from J; junction bases left unmatched: 8. The CDR3 is made up of 15 amino acids. Germline-derived CDR1 and CDR2 are SGHAT and FQNNGV. The CDR3 sequence is CASSSMGQTKETQYF. The CDR3 bases are TGTGCCAGCAGCTCAATGGGACAGACAAAAGAGACCCAGTACTTC.